The T cell receptor beta chain under discussion was sequenced for a study of blood T cells in healthy people across ages. Then a second PCR, running about 6 to 12 cycles, was carried out with a sample-barcoded 5' primer and a J-beta primer mix. Template switching added a 12-random-nucleotide identifier to every cDNA molecule. MiXCR, applied by TCRdb to the 5' RACE reads, yields one record per CDR3 protein. This repertoire shows 700,000 to 950,000 distinct CDR3 sequences, roughly 44% found once; its top ten account for roughly 20%. With 5 bases removed from V and 5 bases from J, the gap between germline ends came to 17 bases. The CDR3 spans 15 residues. Germline CDR1 reads SGHKS; CDR2 reads YYEKEE (reference sequence). Sample donors were healthy Caucasian individuals that came from Russia, aged 6 to 90.

The chain joins TRBV5-5 to TRBJ1-5; D is unresolved. Specimen: blood. This sequence originates from a woman aged 55-69 years in good health. CDR3 residues: CASSMPGRSDQPQHF. Here the CDR3 DNA reads TGTGCCAGCAGTATGCCCGGACGGTCGGATCAGCCCCAGCATTTT.